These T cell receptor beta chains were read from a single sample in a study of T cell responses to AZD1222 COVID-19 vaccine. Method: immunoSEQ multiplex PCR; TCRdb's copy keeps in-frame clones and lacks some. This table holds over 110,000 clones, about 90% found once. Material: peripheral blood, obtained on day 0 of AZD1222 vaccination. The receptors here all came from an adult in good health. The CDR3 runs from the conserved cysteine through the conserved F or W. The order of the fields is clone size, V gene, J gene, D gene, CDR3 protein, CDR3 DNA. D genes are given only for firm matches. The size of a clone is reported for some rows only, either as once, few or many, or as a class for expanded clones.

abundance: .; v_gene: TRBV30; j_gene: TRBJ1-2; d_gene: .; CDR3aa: CAWSLRTPYYGYTF; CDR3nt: TGTGCCTGGAGTCTAAGGACACCCTACTATGGCTACACCTTC
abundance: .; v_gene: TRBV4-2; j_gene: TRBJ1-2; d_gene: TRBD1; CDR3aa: CASSQEGQGLRNYGYTF; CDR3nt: TGTGCCAGCAGCCAAGAAGGACAGGGCCTCCGTAACTATGGCTACACCTTC
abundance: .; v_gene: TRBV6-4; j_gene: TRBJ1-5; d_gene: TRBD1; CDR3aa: CASSPTGPNQPQHF; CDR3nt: TGTGCCAGCAGTCCGACAGGGCCCAATCAGCCCCAGCATTTT
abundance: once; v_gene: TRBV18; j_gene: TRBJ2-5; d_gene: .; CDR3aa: CASSQGETQYF; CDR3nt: TGTGCCAGCTCACAGGGGGAGACCCAGTACTTC
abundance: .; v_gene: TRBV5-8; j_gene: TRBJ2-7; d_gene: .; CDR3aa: CASSLGSPSYEQYF; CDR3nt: TGTGCCAGCAGCTTGGGTTCTCCATCCTACGAGCAGTACTTC
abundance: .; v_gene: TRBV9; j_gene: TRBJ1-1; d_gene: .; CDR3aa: CASSVGQGWAEAFF; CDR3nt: TGTGCCAGCAGCGTAGGGCAGGGCTGGGCTGAAGCTTTCTTT
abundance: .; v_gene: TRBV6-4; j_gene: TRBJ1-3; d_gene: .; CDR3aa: CASSKSAASGNTIYF; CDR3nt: TGTGCCAGCAGTAAGTCGGCAGCCTCTGGAAACACCATATATTTT
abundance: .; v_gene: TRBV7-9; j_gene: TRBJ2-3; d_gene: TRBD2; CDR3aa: CASSFLGGSGPDTQYF; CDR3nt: TGTGCCAGCAGCTTCCTGGGCGGGAGCGGTCCCGATACGCAGTATTTT
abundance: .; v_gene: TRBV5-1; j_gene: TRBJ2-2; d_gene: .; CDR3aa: CASSESTTSGELFF; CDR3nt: TGCGCCAGCAGCGAGAGCACTACGAGCGGGGAGCTGTTTTTT
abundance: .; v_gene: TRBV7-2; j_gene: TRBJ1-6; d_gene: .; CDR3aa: CASSLEYGGRRTDNSPLHF; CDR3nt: TGTGCCAGCAGCTTAGAGTATGGGGGTCGTCGCACGGATAATTCACCCCTCCACTTT
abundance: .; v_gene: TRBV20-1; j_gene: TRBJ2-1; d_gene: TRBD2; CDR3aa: CSASTASGRGNEQFF; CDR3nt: TGCAGTGCTAGTACTGCTAGCGGGAGAGGCAATGAGCAGTTCTTC
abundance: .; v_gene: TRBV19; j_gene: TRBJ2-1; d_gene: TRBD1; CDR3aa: CASSPGQAGNEQFF; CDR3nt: TGTGCCAGTAGCCCGGGACAGGCGGGCAATGAGCAGTTCTTC
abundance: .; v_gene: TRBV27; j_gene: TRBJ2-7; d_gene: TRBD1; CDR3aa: CASSARPGGQGPYEQYF; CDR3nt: TGTGCCAGCAGTGCGAGGCCCGGGGGACAGGGTCCCTACGAGCAGTACTTC
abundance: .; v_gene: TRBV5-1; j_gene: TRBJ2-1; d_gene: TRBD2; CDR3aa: CASSLSGRGLAGKYNEQFF; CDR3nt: TGCGCCAGCAGCTTGAGCGGCCGCGGACTAGCGGGCAAGTACAATGAGCAGTTCTTC
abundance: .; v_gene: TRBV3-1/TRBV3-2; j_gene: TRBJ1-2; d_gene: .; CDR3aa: CASRRYRDDYGYTF; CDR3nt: TGTGCCAGCAGACGATACAGGGACGACTATGGCTACACCTTC
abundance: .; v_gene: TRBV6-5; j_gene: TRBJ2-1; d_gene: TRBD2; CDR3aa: CATLGLADNEQFF; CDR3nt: TGTGCTACCCTGGGACTAGCGGACAATGAGCAGTTCTTC
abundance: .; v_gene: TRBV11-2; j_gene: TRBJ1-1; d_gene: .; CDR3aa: CASRHGTLRGTEAFF; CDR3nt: TGTGCCAGCAGACACGGGACCTTGAGGGGCACTGAAGCTTTCTTT
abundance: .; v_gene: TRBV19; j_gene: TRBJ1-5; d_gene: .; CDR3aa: CASSGQLNSNQPQHF; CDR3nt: TGTGCCAGTAGTGGACAGCTAAATAGCAATCAGCCCCAGCATTTT
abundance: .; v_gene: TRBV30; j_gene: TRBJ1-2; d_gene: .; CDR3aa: CAWSIDSHGYTF; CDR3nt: TGTGCCTGGAGTATCGACAGCCATGGCTACACCTTC
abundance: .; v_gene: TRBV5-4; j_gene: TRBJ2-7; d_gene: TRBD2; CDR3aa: CASSLELAGGRHF; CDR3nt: TGTGCCAGCAGCCTAGAACTAGCGGGAGGCAGGCACTTC
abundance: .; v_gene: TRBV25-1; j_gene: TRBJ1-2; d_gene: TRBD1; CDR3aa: CASSEWGQGFGYTF; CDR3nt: TGTGCCAGCAGTGAATGGGGACAGGGGTTTGGCTACACCTTC
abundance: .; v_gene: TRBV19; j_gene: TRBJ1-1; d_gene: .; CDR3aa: CASSIPGAAEAFF; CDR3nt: TGTGCCAGTAGTATACCCGGGGCGGCTGAAGCTTTCTTT